Each of the 2 T cell receptor beta chains below was sequenced from the same sample in a study of Tregs in tolerant kidney transplant recipients. Related graft donors supplied nonmyeloablative bone marrow transplants, and mixed chimerism was transient. Assay: immunoSEQ multiplex PCR; the TCRdb copy retains only in-frame clones and omits some. This sample's clone table lists 25,000 to 40,000 clones. Source: CD4+ T cells from blood (PBMCs), taken 24 months after the transplant. All receptors derive from a human patient who received a combined kidney and bone marrow transplant. Some of the T cells might come from the graft donor.

In the case of this clone: Coverage ceases 3 residues before the CDR3 finishes, and the germline J gene fills in the end. The rearrangement uses TRBV19 and TRBJ2-7; 8 bases match TRBD1. Unmatched junction bases numbered 3, after V lost 0 bases and J lost 2 bases. This CDR3 comprises 15 residues. Germline lookup yields CDR1 LNHDA and CDR2 SQIVND (reference sequence). The CDR3 DNA, read in part, is TGTGCCAGTAGTATAGATGGGACAGGCCCCTACGAG. As protein: CASSIDGTGPYE. The complete CDR3 sequence is CASSIDGTGPYEQYF.

As concerns this clone: The DNA ends 3 residues before the CDR3 does, and the rest of the CDR3 is filled in from the germline J gene. The chain recombines TRBV2 with TRBJ2-4; TRBD1 is a possible D gene (6 bases). This CDR3 is 13 amino acids long. CDR1 is SNHLY and CDR2 is FYNNEI in the germline V gene. V was shortened by 4 bases and J by 9 bases, with 13 bases between the two germline ends. Partial CDR3 DNA: TGTGCCAGCAGTGGGACAGCCCGGGGCATT. This codes for CASSGTARGI. The full CDR3 protein is CASSGTARGIQYF.